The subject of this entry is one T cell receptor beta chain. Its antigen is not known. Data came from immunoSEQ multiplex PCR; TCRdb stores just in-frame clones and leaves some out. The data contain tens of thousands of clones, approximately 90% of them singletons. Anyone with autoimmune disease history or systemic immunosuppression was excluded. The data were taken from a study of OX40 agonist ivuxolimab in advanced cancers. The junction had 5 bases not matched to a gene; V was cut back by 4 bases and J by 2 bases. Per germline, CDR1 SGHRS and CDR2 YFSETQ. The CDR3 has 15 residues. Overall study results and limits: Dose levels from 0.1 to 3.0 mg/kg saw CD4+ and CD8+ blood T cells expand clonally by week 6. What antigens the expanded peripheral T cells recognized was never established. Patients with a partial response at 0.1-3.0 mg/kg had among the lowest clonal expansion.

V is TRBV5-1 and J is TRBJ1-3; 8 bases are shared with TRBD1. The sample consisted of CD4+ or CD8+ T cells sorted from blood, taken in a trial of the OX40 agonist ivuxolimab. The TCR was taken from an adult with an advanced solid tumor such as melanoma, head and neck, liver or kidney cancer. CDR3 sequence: CASSTQGDPGNTIYF. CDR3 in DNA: TGCGCCAGCAGCACACAGGGGGACCCTGGAAACACCATATATTTT.